This is a list of T cell receptor beta chains from one sample in a study of early T cells in non-severe SARS-CoV-2 infection. TCRdb ran MiXCR on the 5' RACE reads and lists one entry per CDR3 protein. The sample has roughly 28,000 distinct CDR3 sequences, about 4.2% seen once. Sample: whole blood. The receptors come from an adult who was a healthcare worker with PCR-confirmed SARS-CoV-2 infection or an uninfected control (not recorded which). The CDR3 runs from the conserved cysteine through the conserved F or W.

TRBV7-2	CASSRNVGTNEQFF
TRBV4-2	CASSQERGYEQYF
TRBV20-1	CSARDYNDIHYGYTF
TRBV9	CASSPQIGMNTEAFF
TRBV7-9	CASRDYRDEQYF
TRBV28	CASSQDGNSPLHF
TRBV5-1	CASSSGTSDTEQFF
TRBV28	CASSFPSGQIRGPYEQYF
TRBV5-1	CASSPIEGTGELFF
TRBV3-1	CASSQVQGHADTQYF
TRBV4-2	CASSQDKARGEQFF
TRBV29-1	CSVDNLDRQETQYF
TRBV7-9	CASSPSAGGPLGEQYF
TRBV5-1	CASSLGTSGLSYEQYF
TRBV3-1	CASRTGTSGGQQFF
TRBV11-2	CASSLIVGTNWKTQYF
TRBV28	CASSFLADGNEQFF
TRBV5-6	CASSLAPGANYGYTF
TRBV12-3/TRBV12-4	CASSPGLAGGRDTQYF
TRBV20-1	CSAQEGGPTDTQYF
TRBV7-9	CASSSQSCGGNGYTF
TRBV7-2	CAKRLIGGRRNYNEQFF
TRBV20-1	CSASSHRDSDNEQFF